This is a list of T cell receptor beta chains from one sample in a study of cytomegalovirus exposure and HLA in healthy donors. TCRdb's copy holds only in-frame clones and misses some; the assay was immunoSEQ multiplex PCR. The sample has some 150,000 clones, approximately 9% seen once. Sequencing was performed on PBMCs. These receptors came from a male donor in good health and CMV-seronegative. The CDR3 runs from the conserved cysteine through the conserved F or W. The order of the fields is clone size, V gene, J gene, D gene, CDR3 DNA, CDR3 protein. The D gene is left open where the match is weak. A row's size may be missing; if present it is once, few, many or a size class.

>few|TRBV30|TRBJ1-5|TRBD1
TGTGCCTGGAGTGTACACAGGGGGTTCAATCAGCCCCAGCATTTT
CAWSVHRGFNQPQHF
>NA|TRBV4-1|TRBJ1-5|NA
TGCGCCAGCAGCCAAGACTGGAGGGGTCAGCCCCAGCATTTT
CASSQDWRGQPQHF
>NA|TRBV28|TRBJ2-1|NA
TGTGCCGGGGCAGGGAGGAGGTCCTACAATGAGCAGTTCTTC
CAGAGRRSYNEQFF
>NA|TRBV4-1|TRBJ2-1|NA
TGCGCCAGCAGACAGGACAGCTACAATGAGCAGTTCTTC
CASRQDSYNEQFF
>NA|TRBV7-9|TRBJ2-7|NA
TGTGCCAGCAGCGGGGGCGGACGAACGAGCTACGAGCAGTACTTC
CASSGGGRTSYEQYF
>NA|TRBV10-2|TRBJ2-1|TRBD2
TGCGCCAGCAGCTTTAGCGGGAGGGCCTTTGAGCAGTTCTTC
CASSFSGRAFEQFF
>NA|TRBV15|TRBJ1-5|NA
TGTGCCACCAGCAGGGTGGGAGCGTCCGGGCAGCCCCAGCATTTT
CATSRVGASGQPQHF
>NA|TRBV5-6|TRBJ2-7|NA
TGTGCCAGCAGCCCACCTGGGAGCTCCTACGAGCAGTACTTC
CASSPPGSSYEQYF
>few|TRBV28|TRBJ1-2|NA
TGTGCCAGCAGGTATACCCCTGGCGGTTCTGGCTACACCTTC
CASRYTPGGSGYTF
>few|TRBV28|TRBJ1-6|TRBD1
TGTGCCAGCACCCTACCGACAGGGGGGGCAGATAATTCACCCCTCCACTTT
CASTLPTGGADNSPLHF
>NA|TRBV9|TRBJ1-3|NA
TGTGCCAGCGGGCCGCAGGTCTCTGGAAACACCATATATTTT
CASGPQVSGNTIYF
>few|TRBV13|TRBJ2-2|NA
TGTGCCAGCAGCCTCCACCCGCTGGACAGGGAGGGCACCGGGGAGCTGTTTTTT
CASSLHPLDREGTGELFF
>few|TRBV7-9|TRBJ2-1|NA
TGTGCCAGCAGCTTAGTGCCCGGGACAAAAGCAAATGAGCAGTTCTTC
CASSLVPGTKANEQFF
>NA|TRBV5-1|TRBJ2-3|TRBD2
TGCGCCAGCAGCTTGGGCGGGACTAGCGGCAAAGATACGCAGTATTTT
CASSLGGTSGKDTQYF
>NA|TRBV18|TRBJ2-7|NA
TGTGCCAGCTCCAAATATTTCGACAGATCCCTCTACGAGCAGTACTTC
CASSKYFDRSLYEQYF
>NA|TRBV9|TRBJ1-2|TRBD1
TGTGCCAGCAGCGCGACAGGGGTGGGCTACACCTTC
CASSATGVGYTF
>NA|TRBV6-5|TRBJ2-7|TRBD2
TGTGCCAGCAGTTCCCGGACTAGCGGGAATTGGGAGCAGTACTTC
CASSSRTSGNWEQYF
>NA|TRBV7-2|TRBJ2-7|TRBD2
TGTGCCAGCAGCTTAGTAAGCGGGGGGGCTCGGGGGCGCGAGCAGTACTTC
CASSLVSGGARGREQYF
>NA|TRBV6-4|TRBJ2-2|TRBD2
TGTGCCAGCAGTGACGGAACGGGAGGGAACACCGGGGAGCTGTTTTTT
CASSDGTGGNTGELFF
>few|TRBV5-1|TRBJ1-5|NA
TGCGCCAGCAGCTCGGACGGGGGAAATCAGCCCCAGCATTTT
CASSSDGGNQPQHF
>few|TRBV5-1|TRBJ1-6|TRBD1
TGCGCCAGCAGCTTTAGGGGGCCGTATAATTCACCCCTCCACTTT
CASSFRGPYNSPLHF
>NA|TRBV7-6|TRBJ2-7|NA
TGTGCCAGCAGCCACGGGTCGGGCGAGCAGTACTTC
CASSHGSGEQYF
>few|TRBV9|TRBJ1-3|NA
TGTGCCAGCAGCGTAGAGCCCTACTCTGGAAACACCATATATTTT
CASSVEPYSGNTIYF
>NA|TRBV4-3|TRBJ1-2|TRBD1
TGCGCCAGCAGCCCTGGACAGGGTAACGGATTCTATTGCTACACCTTC
CASSPGQGNGFYCYTF
>NA|TRBV4-1|TRBJ1-5|NA
TGCGCCAGCAGCCAAGCTACGGGGGGCAATCAGCCCCAGCATTTT
CASSQATGGNQPQHF
>few|TRBV27|TRBJ2-7|TRBD2
TGTGCCAGCAGTTTATCGGGACTAGTCGACTACGAGCAGTACTTC
CASSLSGLVDYEQYF
>NA|TRBV6-5|TRBJ1-2|NA
TGTGCCAGCAGTTACTCTGTAAGAGACTATGGCTACACCTTC
CASSYSVRDYGYTF
>few|TRBV4-1|TRBJ1-3|TRBD1
TGCGCCAGCAGCCAAGAAGGGTCCCGGACAGGCGACTCTGGAAACACCATATATTTT
CASSQEGSRTGDSGNTIYF
>few|TRBV10-3|TRBJ2-7|TRBD1
TGTGCCATCAGACTAACAGGGGACTACGAGCAGTACTTC
CAIRLTGDYEQYF
>few|TRBV21-1|TRBJ1-6|NA
TGTGCCAGCAGGAACATCGCTCGGGCCAGGACAAATTCACCCCTCCACTTT
CASRNIARARTNSPLHF
>NA|TRBV10-3|TRBJ2-1|TRBD2
TGTGCCATCAGTGAGTCGTGGATAGCGGGGGGTAATGAGCAGTTCTTC
CAISESWIAGGNEQFF
>few|TRBV7-9|TRBJ1-4|NA
TGTGCCAGCAGCTCCGGGGCCCACCTGCGGGAAGAAAAACTGTTTTTT
CASSSGAHLREEKLFF
>few|TRBV19|TRBJ1-1|NA
TGTGCCAGTAGTATTTTAGTTCGGAACACTGAAGCTTTCTTT
CASSILVRNTEAFF
>few|TRBV29-1|TRBJ2-7|NA
TGCAGCGTTGAAGATCCCGGGTACGAGCAGTACTTC
CSVEDPGYEQYF
>NA|TRBV4-1|TRBJ2-3|TRBD2
TGCGCCAGCAGCCAAGCCCCTGGGGGGAGCGGGAGGGTCACAGATACGCAGTATTTT
CASSQAPGGSGRVTDTQYF
>few|TRBV7-8|TRBJ1-5|TRBD1
TGTGCCAGCAGCATGACCGGGACAGGGGGCTTTGCGCAGCCCCAGCATTTT
CASSMTGTGGFAQPQHF
>few|TRBV7-3|TRBJ1-1|TRBD1
TGTGCCAGCAACCTATTCGAACCAGGACAGGGGTTCACTGAAGCTTTCTTT
CASNLFEPGQGFTEAFF
>NA|TRBV9|TRBJ2-7|NA
TGTGCCAGCAGCCTCCTTGACAGGACCCCTCCCGGCGAGCAGTACTTC
CASSLLDRTPPGEQYF
>NA|TRBV27|TRBJ2-1|TRBD1
TGTGCCAGCAGTACCCGACAGGGGAACCCCAATGAGCAGTTCTTC
CASSTRQGNPNEQFF
>NA|TRBV30|TRBJ2-7|TRBD1
TGTGCCTGGAGTGGGGACAGGAGCTCCTACGAGCAGTACTTC
CAWSGDRSSYEQYF
>few|TRBV27|TRBJ2-3|NA
TGTGCCAGCAGTCCTTTGGGATCACAGGGCCCAGATACGCAGTATTTT
CASSPLGSQGPDTQYF
>few|TRBV5-5|TRBJ2-5|TRBD1
TGTGCCAGCAGCTCCACAGGGGTGCGGGAGACCCAGTACTTC
CASSSTGVRETQYF
>NA|TRBV7-2|TRBJ2-7|TRBD1
TGTGCCAGCAGCGAGGGACAGGGCTGGGAGCAGTACTTC
CASSEGQGWEQYF
>NA|TRBV6-1|TRBJ2-7|TRBD2
TGTGCCAGCAGCCCAACGGGGGGGCCCTACGAGCAGTCCTTC
CASSPTGGPYEQSF
>NA|TRBV19|TRBJ2-7|NA
TGTGCCAGTAGTTCCTACAGGGTTAGCGAGCAGTACTTC
CASSSYRVSEQYF
>NA|TRBV7-9|TRBJ1-1|NA
TGTGCCAGCAGCCCGAGGATGAGGCGGGGGGAAACTGAAGCTTTCTTT
CASSPRMRRGETEAFF
>NA|TRBV6-5|TRBJ1-1|NA
TGTGCCAGCAGAAAAGCGGGGCCCCGTAACACTGAAGCTTTCTTT
CASRKAGPRNTEAFF
>NA|TRBV27|TRBJ2-7|NA
TGTGCCAACAGGGCCGGAACAGGGATCTCCTACGAGCAGTACTTC
CANRAGTGISYEQYF
>few|TRBV21-1|TRBJ2-2|NA
TGTGCCAGCAGCAAAGCGGACAGGAAGAACACCGGGGAGCTGTTTTTT
CASSKADRKNTGELFF
>NA|TRBV5-5|TRBJ1-5|TRBD1
TGTGCCAGCAGCTTGGGGTGGACAGGGAGCGTCAATCAGCCCCAGCATTTT
CASSLGWTGSVNQPQHF
>few|TRBV15|TRBJ1-4|TRBD1
TGTGCCACCAGCACCCCAGACAGGGCATCAGGTGAAAAACTGTTTTTT
CATSTPDRASGEKLFF
>few|TRBV30|TRBJ2-2|NA
TGTGCCTGGAGGGGTATTACCTGGACAGCAAGTACGAACACCGGGGAGCTGTTTTTT
CAWRGITWTASTNTGELFF